Below, 20 T cell receptor beta chains from the same sample are listed, as sequenced in a study of early T cells in non-severe SARS-CoV-2 infection. TCRdb recomputed calls from the 5' RACE reads with MiXCR, one row per CDR3 protein. The top ten hold about 3.1% of the sample, which has 46,000 or so distinct CDR3 sequences, around 4.1% seen once. Sequencing used whole blood. These receptors all come from an adult who was a healthcare worker with PCR-confirmed SARS-CoV-2 infection or an uninfected control (not recorded which).

This clonotype occurred many times. The chain combines TRBV27 with TRBJ2-7; either TRBD1 or TRBD2 may supply D (5 bases each). The germline gives CDR1 MNHEY, CDR2 SMNVEV (reference sequence). The CDR3 length is 15 residues. Trimming pared 4 bases from V and 5 bases from J, leaving 18 bases between. The CDR3 reads CASSWGPSGLDEQYF. Here the CDR3 DNA reads TGTGCCAGCAGTTGGGGACCCTCGGGGTTAGACGAGCAGTACTTC.

This clonotype was found many times. This chain connects TRBV12-3 or TRBV12-4 to TRBJ2-3; perhaps TRBD1 as D (6 bases). Trimming cost V 5 bases and J 0 bases, with 9 bases left between them. The CDR3 runs 14 residues. The CDR3 reads CASSEDRSTDTQYF. CDR3 coding DNA: TGTGCCAGCAGTGAGGACAGAAGCACAGATACGCAGTATTTT.

This chain links TRBV20-1 with TRBJ2-1; D possibly corresponds to TRBD2 (6 bases). CDR1 is DFQATT and CDR2 is SNEGSKA in the germline V gene (reference sequence). CDR3 length equals 14 residues. V lost 2 bases, J lost 8 bases, and 16 bases lay in between. The CDR3 reads CSARPRLVSDEQFF. In nucleotides, the CDR3 is TGCAGTGCTAGACCGAGACTAGTAAGCGATGAGCAGTTCTTC.

This clonotype was observed many times. The gene calls are TRBV11-2 and TRBJ2-2; D may correspond to TRBD1 or TRBD2 (5 bases each). Germline V CDR1 and CDR2: SGHAT, FQNNGV. The length of the CDR3 is 17 residues. V shed 5 bases and J shed 2 bases, with 18 bases lying between them. Written as DNA, the CDR3 is TGTGCCAGCAGCCTTTTGGGGGTGATGATTAACACCGGGGAGCTGTTTTTT. Encoded protein: CASSLLGVMINTGELFF. Supplemented by reference TRBV11-2 and TRBJ2-2, the full variable domain reads EAGVAQSPRYKIIEKRQSVAFWCNPISGHATLYWYQQILGQGPKLLIQFQNNGVVDDSQLPKDRFSAERLKGVDSTLKIQPAKLEDSAVYLCASSLLGVMINTGELFFGEGSRLTVL.

There are many counts of this clonotype. The chain carries TRBV12-5 and TRBJ2-3; TRBD2 might be the D (6 bases). The CDR3 is 16 residues long. Germline V gene lookup returns CDR1 LGHNT and CDR2 FRNRAP. The V end was cut by 6 bases, the J end by 1 base, with 17 bases between. In DNA, the CDR3 is TGTGCTAGTGGACTCCATGGCGGGACGGGCACAGATACGCAGTATTTT. Encoded protein: CASGLHGGTGTDTQYF.

This clonotype was counted ten times or more. The gene calls are TRBV7-3 and TRBJ2-5; weak D call: TRBD2 (5 bases). The CDR3 runs to 13 residues. The V and J ends lost 1 base and 5 bases respectively, with 8 bases between them. Germline V gene lookup returns CDR1 SGHTA and CDR2 FQGTGA. The CDR3 spells CASSLSGGETQYF. The CDR3 DNA reads TGTGCCAGCAGCTTAAGTGGCGGGGAGACCCAGTACTTC.

The V gene is TRBV18, the J gene TRBJ1-3, with TRBD1 matching over 9 bases. Germline CDR1 KGHSH, CDR2 LQKENI. After removal of 2 bases from V and 1 base from J, the junction contained 9 bases not matched to a gene. This CDR3 contains 18 residues. The CDR3 here is CASSPARDREASGNTIYF. As DNA, the CDR3 is TGTGCCAGCTCACCAGCCCGGGACAGGGAAGCTTCTGGAAACACCATATATTTT.

This clonotype was detected once. The rearrangement uses TRBV29-1 and TRBJ2-5; no firm D call. Germline values: CDR1 SQVTM, CDR2 ANQGSEA. Trimming took off 3 bases at V and 5 bases at J, with 13 bases between the two ends. This CDR3 comprises 13 residues. The CDR3 nucleotides read TGCAGCGTTGAGTTTGCCTCCCGGGAGACCCAGTACTTC. It translates to CSVEFASRETQYF.

This clonotype was recorded many times. The V gene is TRBV29-1, the J gene TRBJ2-6; D is undetermined. V was shortened by 4 bases and J by 1 base, with 11 bases between the two germline ends. Germline assignment: CDR1 SQVTM and CDR2 ANQGSEA. The CDR3 is made up of 15 amino acids. The CDR3 region is CSVVDPLSGANVLTF. The CDR3 DNA sequence: TGCAGCGTTGTAGATCCCCTTTCTGGGGCCAACGTCCTGACTTTC.

This clonotype was counted ten times or more. This chain connects TRBV20-1 to TRBJ2-3; TRBD2 might be the D (6 bases). Germline CDR1 DFQATT, CDR2 SNEGSKA (reference sequence). V was trimmed by 4 bases and J by 6 bases, leaving 14 bases between them. This CDR3 has 13 amino acids. CDR3 DNA: TGCAGTGCTACGGGAGCTAGAATGGATACGCAGTATTTT. Translation: CSATGARMDTQYF.

J is TRBJ2-1 and V is TRBV15, with D hard to call. The CDR3 has 15 amino acids. V was shortened by 1 base and J by 0 bases, with 7 bases between the two germline ends. Germline values: CDR1 LNHNV, CDR2 YYDKDF (reference sequence). The CDR3 loop is CATSRVLSSYNEQFF. DNA for the CDR3: TGTGCCACCAGCAGAGTCCTTAGCTCCTACAATGAGCAGTTCTTC.

This clonotype was found many times. This chain connects TRBV7-6 to TRBJ2-5; D not certain. The V and J ends lost 1 base and 4 bases respectively, with 10 bases between them. Germline V CDR1 and CDR2: SGHVS, FNYEAQ. CDR3 length: 14 residues. CDR3 DNA: TGTGCCAGCAGCTTAGTAGATAGTACAGAGACCCAGTACTTC. Amino acid sequence: CASSLVDSTETQYF.

This clonotype has just a few counts. The CDR3 reads CASSQTSGGENEQFF. The CDR3 bases are TGTGCCAGCAGCCAGACTAGCGGAGGGGAAAATGAGCAGTTCTTC. The chain joins TRBV11-2 to TRBJ2-1; 9 nucleotides match TRBD2. The V segment lost 5 bases and the J segment 7 bases; nucleotides outside the gene matches: 9. Per the germline V gene, CDR1 is SGHAT and CDR2 is FQNNGV. The CDR3 loop spans 15 amino acids.

This clonotype occurred many times. The gene calls are TRBV11-3 and TRBJ2-7, with TRBD1 matching over 7 bases. Germline V lookup: CDR1 SGHNT, CDR2 YENEEA. This CDR3 has 13 residues. V trimming: 5 bases; J trimming: 3 bases; junction bases outside the gene matches: 4. Written as DNA, the CDR3 is TGTGCCAGCAGCAACCGACAGGGCTACGAGCAGTACTTC. Encoded protein: CASSNRQGYEQYF. The full variable domain, completed using reference TRBV11-3 and TRBJ2-7, is EAGVVQSPRYKIIEKKQPVAFWCNPISGHNTLYWYLQNLGQGPELLIRYENEEAVDDSQLPKDRFSAERLKGVDSTLKIQPAELGDSAVYLCASSNRQGYEQYFGPGTRLTVT.

The J gene is TRBJ1-4, the V gene TRBV10-3; no firm D call. Trimming cost V 3 bases and J 4 bases, with 9 bases left between them. The CDR3 covers 14 residues. From germline, CDR1 is ENHRY and CDR2 SYGVKD. As DNA, the CDR3 is TGTGCCATCAGTGATTGGGGATTTAATGAAAAACTGTTTTTT. This translates into CAISDWGFNEKLFF.

This clonotype showed up many times. The rearrangement uses TRBV27 and TRBJ1-6; TRBD1 might be the D (5 bases). V was clipped by 8 bases and J by 7 bases, with 15 bases between them. Germline V gene lookup returns CDR1 MNHEY and CDR2 SMNVEV (reference sequence). This CDR3 is built from 14 residues. CDR3 sequence reads: CASAGGVQNSPLHF. The CDR3 DNA reads TGTGCCAGCGCGGGGGGTGTCCAGAATTCACCCCTCCACTTT.

This clonotype was found many times. The genes are TRBV25-1 and TRBJ2-5, with TRBD1 identical over 10 bases. Germline loops: CDR1 MGHDK, CDR2 SYGVNS. The CDR3 loop spans 15 amino acids. The ends lost 6 bases at V and 4 bases at J; junction bases unmatched: 8. The CDR3 loop is CASSPGQGLRETQYF. In DNA form, the CDR3 reads TGTGCCAGCAGCCCGGGACAGGGGTTGCGAGAGACCCAGTACTTC. Full variable domain (missing parts from reference TRBV25-1 and TRBJ2-5): EADIYQTPRYLVIGTGKKITLECSQTMGHDKMYWYQQDPGMELHLIHYSYGVNSTEKGDLSSESTVSRIRTEHFPLTLESARPSHTSQYLCASSPGQGLRETQYFGPGTRLLVL.

The chain carries TRBV5-1 and TRBJ1-4, with 7 bases that match TRBD1. V was pared by 4 bases and J by 7 bases, with 7 bases of the junction left unmatched. CDR1 and CDR2 from the germline V gene are SGHRS and YFSETQ. This CDR3 is 14 amino acids long. CDR3 nucleotides: TGCGCCAGCAGCCCCGACAGGGCGGTTGAAAAACTGTTTTTT. It codes for CASSPDRAVEKLFF.

This clonotype was found many times. The CDR3: CSVERTSGRSSEQFF. The CDR3 nucleotides read TGCAGCGTTGAAAGAACTAGCGGGCGGAGCAGTGAGCAGTTCTTC. The J gene is TRBJ2-1, the V gene TRBV29-1; TRBD2 aligns across 9 bases. CDR1 and CDR2 from the germline V gene are SQVTM and ANQGSEA. CDR3 length: 15 amino acids. The trim removed 2 bases at V and 9 bases at J, leaving 11 bases unmatched.

This clonotype was recorded many times. The chain joins TRBV29-1 to TRBJ2-2; D is perhaps TRBD2 (6 bases). Deletions cut 7 bases from V and 4 bases from J, with 13 bases between. This CDR3 is 13 amino acids long. CDR1 is SQVTM, CDR2 ANQGSEA, per germline. The CDR3 sequence: CSARRDGTGELFF. CDR3 in DNA: TGCAGCGCCCGGAGGGATGGCACCGGGGAGCTGTTTTTT.